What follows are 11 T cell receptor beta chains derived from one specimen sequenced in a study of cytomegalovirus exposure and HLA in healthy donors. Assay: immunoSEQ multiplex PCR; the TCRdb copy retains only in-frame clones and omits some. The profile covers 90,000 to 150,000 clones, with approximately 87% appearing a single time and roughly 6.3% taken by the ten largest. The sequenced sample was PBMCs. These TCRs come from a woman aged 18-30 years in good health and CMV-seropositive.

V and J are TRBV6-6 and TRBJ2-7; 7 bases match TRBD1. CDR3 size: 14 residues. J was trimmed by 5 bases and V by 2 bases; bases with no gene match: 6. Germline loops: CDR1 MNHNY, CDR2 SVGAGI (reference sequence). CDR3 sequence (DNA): TGTGCCAGCAGTTACACGGGACAGCATAACGAGCAGTACTTC. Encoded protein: CASSYTGQHNEQYF.

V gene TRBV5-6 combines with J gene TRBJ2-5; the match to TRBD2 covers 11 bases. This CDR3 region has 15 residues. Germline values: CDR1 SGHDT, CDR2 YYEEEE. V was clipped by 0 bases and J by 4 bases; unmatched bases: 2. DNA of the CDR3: TGTGCCAGCAGCTTGGTTGGACTAGCGGGAGAGACCCAGTACTTC. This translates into CASSLVGLAGETQYF.

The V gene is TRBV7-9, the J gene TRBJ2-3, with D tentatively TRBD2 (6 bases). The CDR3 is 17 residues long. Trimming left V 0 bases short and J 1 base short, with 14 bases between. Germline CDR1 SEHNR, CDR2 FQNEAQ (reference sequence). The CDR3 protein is CASSLAGAGRRTDTQYF. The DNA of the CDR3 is TGTGCCAGCAGCTTAGCGGGAGCGGGCAGACGCACAGATACGCAGTATTTT.

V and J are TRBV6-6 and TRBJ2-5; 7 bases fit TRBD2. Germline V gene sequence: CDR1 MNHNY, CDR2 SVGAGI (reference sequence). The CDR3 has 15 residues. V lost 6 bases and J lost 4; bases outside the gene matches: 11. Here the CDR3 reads CASSAGTGRVETQYF. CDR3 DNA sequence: TGTGCCAGCAGCGCCGGGACGGGGAGGGTAGAGACCCAGTACTTC.

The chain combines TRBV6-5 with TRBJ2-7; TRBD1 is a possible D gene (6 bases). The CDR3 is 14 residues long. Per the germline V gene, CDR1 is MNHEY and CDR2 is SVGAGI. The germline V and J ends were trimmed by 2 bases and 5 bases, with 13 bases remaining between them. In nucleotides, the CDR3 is TGTGCCAGCAGTTACGGAACAGGGTTGGACGAGCAGTACTTC. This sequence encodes CASSYGTGLDEQYF.

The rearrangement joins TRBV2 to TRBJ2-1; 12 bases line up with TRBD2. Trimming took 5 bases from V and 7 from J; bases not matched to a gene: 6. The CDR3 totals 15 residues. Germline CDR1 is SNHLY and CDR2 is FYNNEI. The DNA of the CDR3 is TGTGCCAGCAGTCAACTCGGGACTAGCGGGAATGAGCAGTTCTTC. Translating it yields CASSQLGTSGNEQFF. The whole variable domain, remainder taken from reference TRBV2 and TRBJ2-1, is EPEVTQTPSHQVTQMGQEVILRCVPISNHLYFYWYRQILGQKVEFLVSFYNNEISEKSEIFDDQFSVERPDGSNFTLKIRSTKLEDSAMYFCASSQLGTSGNEQFFGPGTRLTVL.

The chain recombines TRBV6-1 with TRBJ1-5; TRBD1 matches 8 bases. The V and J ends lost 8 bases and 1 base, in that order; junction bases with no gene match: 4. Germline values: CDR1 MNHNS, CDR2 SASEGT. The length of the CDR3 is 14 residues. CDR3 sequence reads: CASRTGNSNQPQHF. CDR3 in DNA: TGTGCCAGCCGGACAGGGAACAGCAATCAGCCCCAGCATTTT.

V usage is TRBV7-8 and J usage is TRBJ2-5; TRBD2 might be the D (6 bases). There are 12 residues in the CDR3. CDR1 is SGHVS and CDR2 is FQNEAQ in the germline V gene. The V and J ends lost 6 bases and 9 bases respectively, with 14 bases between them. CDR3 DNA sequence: TGTGCCAGCAGGGGCGGGGTGGAGGCCCAGTACTTC. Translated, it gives CASRGGVEAQYF.

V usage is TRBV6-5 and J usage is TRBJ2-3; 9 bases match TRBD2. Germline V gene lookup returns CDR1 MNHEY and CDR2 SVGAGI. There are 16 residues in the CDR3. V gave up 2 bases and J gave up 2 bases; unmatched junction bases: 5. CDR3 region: CASSYTAGGYTDTQYF. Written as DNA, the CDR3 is TGTGCCAGCAGTTACACAGCGGGGGGATACACAGATACGCAGTATTTT.

The CDR3 bases are TGTGCCAGCAGTAGTCAGGAGACCCAGTACTTC. Translation: CASSSQETQYF. The V and J genes are TRBV2 and TRBJ2-5; D gene ambiguous. Trimming stripped 5 bases from V and 5 bases from J, with 6 bases between. CDR1 and CDR2 (germline): SNHLY, FYNNEI. The CDR3 contains 11 residues.

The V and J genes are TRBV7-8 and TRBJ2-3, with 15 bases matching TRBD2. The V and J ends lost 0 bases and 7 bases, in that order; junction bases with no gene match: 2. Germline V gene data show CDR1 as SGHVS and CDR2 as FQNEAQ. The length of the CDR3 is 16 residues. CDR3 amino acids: CASSLAGLAGGNTQYF. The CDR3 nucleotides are TGTGCCAGCAGCTTAGCGGGACTAGCGGGGGGAAATACGCAGTATTTT.